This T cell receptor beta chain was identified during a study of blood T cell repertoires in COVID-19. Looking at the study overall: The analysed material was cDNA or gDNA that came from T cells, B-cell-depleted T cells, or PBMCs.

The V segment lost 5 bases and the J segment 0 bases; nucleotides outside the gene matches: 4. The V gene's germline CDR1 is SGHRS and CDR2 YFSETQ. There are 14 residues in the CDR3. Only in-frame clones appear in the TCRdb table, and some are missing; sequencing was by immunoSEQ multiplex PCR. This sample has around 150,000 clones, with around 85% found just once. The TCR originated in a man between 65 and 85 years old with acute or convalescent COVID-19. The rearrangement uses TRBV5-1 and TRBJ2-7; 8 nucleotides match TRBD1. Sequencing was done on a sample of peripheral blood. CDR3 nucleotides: TGCGCCAGCAGAGTTACAGGGGGCTCCTACGAGCAGTACTTC. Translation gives CASRVTGGSYEQYF.